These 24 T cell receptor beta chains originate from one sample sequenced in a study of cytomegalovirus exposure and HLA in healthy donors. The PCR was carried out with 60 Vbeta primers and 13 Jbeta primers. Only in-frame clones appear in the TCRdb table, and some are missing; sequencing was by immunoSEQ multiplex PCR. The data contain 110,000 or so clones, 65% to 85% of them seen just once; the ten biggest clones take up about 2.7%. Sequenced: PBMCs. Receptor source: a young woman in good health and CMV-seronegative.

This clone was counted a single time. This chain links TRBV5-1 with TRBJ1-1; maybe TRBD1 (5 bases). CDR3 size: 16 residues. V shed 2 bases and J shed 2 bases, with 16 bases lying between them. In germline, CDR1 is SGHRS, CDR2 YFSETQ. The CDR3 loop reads CASSFEVGRVNTEAFF. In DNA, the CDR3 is TGCGCCAGCAGCTTTGAGGTGGGCAGGGTCAACACTGAAGCTTTCTTT.

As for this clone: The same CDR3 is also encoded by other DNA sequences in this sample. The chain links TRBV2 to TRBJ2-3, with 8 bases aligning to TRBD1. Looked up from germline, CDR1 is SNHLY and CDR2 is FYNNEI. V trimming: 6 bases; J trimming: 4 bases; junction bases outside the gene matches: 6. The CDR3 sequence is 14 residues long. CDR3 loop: CASSRQGSPDTQYF. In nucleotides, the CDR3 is TGTGCCAGCAGCCGACAGGGGAGCCCAGATACGCAGTATTTT.

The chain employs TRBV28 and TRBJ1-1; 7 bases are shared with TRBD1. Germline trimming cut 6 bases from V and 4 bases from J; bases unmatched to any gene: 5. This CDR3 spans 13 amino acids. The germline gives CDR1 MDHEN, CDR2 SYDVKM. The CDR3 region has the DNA TGTGCCAGCAGGCACCAGGGGGGCACTGAAGCTTTCTTT. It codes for CASRHQGGTEAFF.

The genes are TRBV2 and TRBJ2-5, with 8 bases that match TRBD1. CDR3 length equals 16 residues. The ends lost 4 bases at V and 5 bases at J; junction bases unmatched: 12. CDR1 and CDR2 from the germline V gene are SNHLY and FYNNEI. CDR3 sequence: CASSVSRRQGSETQYF. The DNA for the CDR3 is TGTGCCAGCAGTGTGTCCCGGAGACAGGGGTCGGAGACCCAGTACTTC.

CDR3 sequence (DNA): TGTGCCAGCAGCGAGACAGGGGGCTGGACCGGGGAGCTGTTTTTT. It codes for CASSETGGWTGELFF. V and J are TRBV7-9 and TRBJ2-2, with TRBD1 matching 10 bases. Germline assignment: CDR1 SEHNR and CDR2 FQNEAQ (reference sequence). V dropped 5 bases and J dropped 5; count of bases not matched to a gene: 5. The CDR3 totals 15 residues.

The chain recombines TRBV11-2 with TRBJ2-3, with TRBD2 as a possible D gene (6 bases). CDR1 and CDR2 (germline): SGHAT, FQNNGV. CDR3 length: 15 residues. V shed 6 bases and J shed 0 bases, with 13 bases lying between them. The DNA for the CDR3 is TGTGCCAGCAGGCGGGCAGGGACTAGCACAGATACGCAGTATTTT. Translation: CASRRAGTSTDTQYF.

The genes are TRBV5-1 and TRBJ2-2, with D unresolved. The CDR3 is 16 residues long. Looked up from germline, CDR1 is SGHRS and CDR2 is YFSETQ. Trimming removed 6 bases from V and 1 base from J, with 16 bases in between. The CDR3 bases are TGCGCCAGCACCCAAACCAGGATTAAGAACACCGGGGAGCTGTTTTTT. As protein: CASTQTRIKNTGELFF.

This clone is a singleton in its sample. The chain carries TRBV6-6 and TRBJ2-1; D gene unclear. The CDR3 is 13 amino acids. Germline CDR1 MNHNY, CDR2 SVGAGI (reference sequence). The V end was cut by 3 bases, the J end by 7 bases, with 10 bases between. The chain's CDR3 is CASSYFDGNEQFF. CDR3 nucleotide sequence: TGTGCCAGCAGTTATTTTGACGGGAATGAGCAGTTCTTC.

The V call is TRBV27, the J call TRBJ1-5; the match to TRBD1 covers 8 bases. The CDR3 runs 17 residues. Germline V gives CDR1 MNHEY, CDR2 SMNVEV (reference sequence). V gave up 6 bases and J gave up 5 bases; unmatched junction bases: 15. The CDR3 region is CASSLLSPRGPDQPQHF. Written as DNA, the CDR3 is TGTGCCAGCAGCCTACTATCCCCCAGGGGGCCCGATCAGCCCCAGCATTTT.

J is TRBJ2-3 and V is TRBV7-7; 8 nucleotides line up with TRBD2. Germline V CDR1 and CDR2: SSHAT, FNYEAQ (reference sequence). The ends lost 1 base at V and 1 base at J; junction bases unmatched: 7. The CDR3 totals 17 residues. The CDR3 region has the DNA TGTGCCAGCAGCTTAGACCACAGCGGGGGCGGCACAGATACGCAGTATTTT. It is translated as CASSLDHSGGGTDTQYF.

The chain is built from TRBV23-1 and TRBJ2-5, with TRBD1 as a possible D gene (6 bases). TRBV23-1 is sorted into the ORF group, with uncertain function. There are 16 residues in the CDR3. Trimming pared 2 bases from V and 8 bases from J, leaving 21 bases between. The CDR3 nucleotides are TGCGCCAGCAGTCAAAAAACGGACAGAGCGTTACGAACCCAGTACTTC. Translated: CASSQKTDRALRTQYF.

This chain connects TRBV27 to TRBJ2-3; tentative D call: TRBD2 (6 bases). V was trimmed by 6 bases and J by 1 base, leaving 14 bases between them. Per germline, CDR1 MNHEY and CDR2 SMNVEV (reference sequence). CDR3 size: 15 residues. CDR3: CASSSLGLGTDTQYF. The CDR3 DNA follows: TGTGCCAGCAGCTCTTTGGGACTTGGCACAGATACGCAGTATTTT.

The DNA of the CDR3 is TGTGCCAGCAGTATCAGGGGCCTGGATAATTCACCCCTCCACTTT. It is translated as CASSIRGLDNSPLHF. This rearrangement joins TRBV2 to TRBJ1-6, with a possible D match to TRBD1 (6 bases). Trimming took 5 bases from V and 5 from J, leaving 13 bases between them. There are 15 residues in the CDR3. CDR1 SNHLY and CDR2 FYNNEI come from the germline V gene.

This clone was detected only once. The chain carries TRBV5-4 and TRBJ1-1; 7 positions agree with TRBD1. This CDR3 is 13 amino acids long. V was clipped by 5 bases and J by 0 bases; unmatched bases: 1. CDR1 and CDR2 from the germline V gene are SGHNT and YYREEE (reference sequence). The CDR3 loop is CASRQGLNTEAFF. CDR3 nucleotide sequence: TGTGCCAGCAGACAGGGGTTGAACACTGAAGCTTTCTTT.

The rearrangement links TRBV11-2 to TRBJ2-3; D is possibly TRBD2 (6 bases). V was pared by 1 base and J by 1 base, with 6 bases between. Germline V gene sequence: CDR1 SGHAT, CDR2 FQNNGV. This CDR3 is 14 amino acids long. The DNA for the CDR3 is TGTGCCAGCAGCTTAGTAGCGGGCACAGATACGCAGTATTTT. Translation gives CASSLVAGTDTQYF.

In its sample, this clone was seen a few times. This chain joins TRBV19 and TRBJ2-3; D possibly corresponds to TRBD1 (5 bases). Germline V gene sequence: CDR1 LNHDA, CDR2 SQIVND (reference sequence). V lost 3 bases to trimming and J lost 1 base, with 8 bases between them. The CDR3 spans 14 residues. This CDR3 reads CASSIDSGTDTQYF. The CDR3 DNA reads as TGTGCCAGTAGTATCGACAGTGGCACAGATACGCAGTATTTT. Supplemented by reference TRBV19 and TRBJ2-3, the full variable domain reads DGGITQSPKYLFRKEGQNVTLSCEQNLNHDAMYWYRQDPGQGLRLIYYSQIVNDFQKGDIAEGYSVSREKKESFPLTVTSAQKNPTAFYLCASSIDSGTDTQYFGPGTRLTVL.

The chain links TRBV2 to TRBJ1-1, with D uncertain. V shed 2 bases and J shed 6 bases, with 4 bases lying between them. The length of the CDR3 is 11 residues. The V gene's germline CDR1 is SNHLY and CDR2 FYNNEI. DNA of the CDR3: TGTGCCAGCAGTGAATCGTCTGAAGCTTTCTTT. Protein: CASSESSEAFF.

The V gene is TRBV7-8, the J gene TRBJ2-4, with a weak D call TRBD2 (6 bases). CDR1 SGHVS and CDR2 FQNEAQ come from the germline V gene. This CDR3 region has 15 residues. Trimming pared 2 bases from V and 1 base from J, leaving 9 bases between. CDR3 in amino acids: CASSLRRDAKNIQYF. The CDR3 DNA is TGTGCCAGCAGCTTACGGAGGGACGCCAAAAACATTCAGTACTTC.

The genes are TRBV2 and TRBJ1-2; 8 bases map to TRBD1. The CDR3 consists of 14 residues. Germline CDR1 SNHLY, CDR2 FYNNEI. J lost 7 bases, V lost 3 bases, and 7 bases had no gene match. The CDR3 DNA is TGTGCCAGCAGTGATTACAGGGGGGGACTTGGCTACACCTTC. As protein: CASSDYRGGLGYTF.

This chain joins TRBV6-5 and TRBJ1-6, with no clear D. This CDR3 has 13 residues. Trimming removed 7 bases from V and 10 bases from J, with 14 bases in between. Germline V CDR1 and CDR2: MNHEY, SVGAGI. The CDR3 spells CASNTNGGSPLHF. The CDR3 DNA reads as TGTGCCAGCAATACGAACGGCGGGTCACCCCTCCACTTT.

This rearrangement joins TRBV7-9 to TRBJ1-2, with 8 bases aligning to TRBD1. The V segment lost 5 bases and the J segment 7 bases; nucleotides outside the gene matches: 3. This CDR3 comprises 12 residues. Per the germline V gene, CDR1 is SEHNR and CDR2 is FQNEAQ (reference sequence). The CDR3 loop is CASSGDRPGYTF. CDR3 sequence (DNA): TGTGCCAGCAGCGGGGACAGGCCTGGCTACACCTTC.

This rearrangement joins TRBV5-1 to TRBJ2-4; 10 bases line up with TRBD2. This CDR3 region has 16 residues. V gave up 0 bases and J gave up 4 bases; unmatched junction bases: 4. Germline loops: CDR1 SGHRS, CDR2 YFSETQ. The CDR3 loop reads CASSLELAGAKNIQYF. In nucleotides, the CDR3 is TGCGCCAGCAGCTTGGAGCTAGCGGGAGCGAAAAACATTCAGTACTTC.

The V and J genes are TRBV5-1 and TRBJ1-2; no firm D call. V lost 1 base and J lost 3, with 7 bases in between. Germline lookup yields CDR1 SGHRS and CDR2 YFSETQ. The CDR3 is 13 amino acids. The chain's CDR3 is CASSLYGDYGYTF. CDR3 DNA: TGCGCCAGCAGCTTGTACGGTGACTATGGCTACACCTTC.

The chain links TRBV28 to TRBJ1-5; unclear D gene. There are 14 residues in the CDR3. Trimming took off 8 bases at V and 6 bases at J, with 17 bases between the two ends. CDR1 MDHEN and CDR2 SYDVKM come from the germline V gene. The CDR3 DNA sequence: TGTGCCAGCGCCTCGCTGGGCGTGCGTCAGCCCCAGCATTTT. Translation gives CASASLGVRQPQHF.